Following are 3 T cell receptor beta chains from one sample sequenced in a study of T cells in Graves' hyperthyroidism and ophthalmopathy. What was amplified from RNA transcripts were TCR beta CDR3 regions. Initially, a first-round RT-PCR of the TCR CDR3 employed the HTBI primer set. TCRdb analysed the multiplex PCR reads with MiXCR anew, one entry per CDR3 protein. This table has roughly 300,000 distinct CDR3 sequences, 18% appearing once. Sequenced: blood. Receptor source: a woman aged 50 to 60 with Graves' hyperthyroidism.

This clonotype has a count of ten or more. V usage is TRBV18 and J usage is TRBJ2-7; D ambiguous. V was pared by 4 bases and J by 7 bases, with 14 bases between. This CDR3 region has 13 residues. Looked up from germline, CDR1 is KGHSH and CDR2 is LQKENI. The CDR3 is CASSRAPDLEQYF. Written as DNA, the CDR3 is TGTGCCAGCTCACGGGCTCCTGACCTTGAGCAGTACTTC.

This chain connects TRBV9 to TRBJ1-3, with D possibly TRBD1 on 6 matching bases. The CDR3 is made up of 15 amino acids. CDR1 is SGDLS, CDR2 YYNGEE, per germline. The V end lost 3 bases, the J end lost 7 bases, and 17 bases lay between the germline ends. The CDR3 DNA reads as TGTGCCAGCAGCGCCAGGGACACGCAAGCCAACACCATATATTTT. Protein: CASSARDTQANTIYF.

The J gene is TRBJ2-1, the V gene TRBV10-2; 12 positions match TRBD2. The CDR3 spans 17 residues. V gave up 5 bases and J gave up 3 bases; unmatched junction bases: 8. Germline V gene data show CDR1 as WSHSY and CDR2 as SAAADI. The DNA for the CDR3 is TGCGCCAGCAGTTCTCTAGCGGGGGGGTTTTTCTACAATGAGCAGTTCTTC. Protein sequence: CASSSLAGGFFYNEQFF.